The clone carrying this T cell receptor (beta chain) was counted a few times. Antigen: not known. TCRdb keeps only in-frame clones here, not all; method: immunoSEQ multiplex PCR. The repertoire includes over 100,000 clones, roughly 86% of them detected once, and around 3.5% sits in the top ten. The study drew the donors from its approximately 110-subject validation cohort, separate from the roughly 670-subject first cohort. The CDR3 has 15 amino acids. With 5 bases removed from V and 5 bases from J, the gap between germline ends came to 19 bases. The V gene's germline CDR1 is SSHAT and CDR2 FNYEAQ (reference sequence). This entry comes from a study of cytomegalovirus exposure and HLA in healthy donors. Whole-study results and caveats: The listing of 150 or so TCR beta chains classed them as cytomegalovirus-associated. In the 120 or so validation repertoires, roughly 94% of cluster scores exceeded 0, per a later analysis. Most TCR sequences showed up rarely, but some public TCRs showed up in many donors.

The chain couples TRBV7-7 to TRBJ2-7; TRBD2 might be the D (5 bases). The clonotype was recovered from a young man in good health and CMV-seronegative. The specimen sequenced was PBMCs. The CDR3 protein is CASSPFREYRHEQYF. Here the CDR3 DNA reads TGTGCCAGCAGCCCATTTAGGGAGTACCGGCACGAGCAGTACTTC.